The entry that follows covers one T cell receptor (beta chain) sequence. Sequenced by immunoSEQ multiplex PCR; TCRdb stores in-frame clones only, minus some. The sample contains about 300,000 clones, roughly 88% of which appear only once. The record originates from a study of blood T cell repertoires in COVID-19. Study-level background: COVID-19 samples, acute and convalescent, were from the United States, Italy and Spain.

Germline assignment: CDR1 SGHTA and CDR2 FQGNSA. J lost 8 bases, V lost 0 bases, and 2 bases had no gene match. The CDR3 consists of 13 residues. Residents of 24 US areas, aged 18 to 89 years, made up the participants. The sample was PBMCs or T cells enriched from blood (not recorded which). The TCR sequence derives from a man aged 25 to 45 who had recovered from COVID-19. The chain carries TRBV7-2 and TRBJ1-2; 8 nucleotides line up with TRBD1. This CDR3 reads CASSLARDRGYTF. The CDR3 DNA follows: TGTGCCAGCAGCTTAGCGAGGGACAGGGGCTACACCTTC.